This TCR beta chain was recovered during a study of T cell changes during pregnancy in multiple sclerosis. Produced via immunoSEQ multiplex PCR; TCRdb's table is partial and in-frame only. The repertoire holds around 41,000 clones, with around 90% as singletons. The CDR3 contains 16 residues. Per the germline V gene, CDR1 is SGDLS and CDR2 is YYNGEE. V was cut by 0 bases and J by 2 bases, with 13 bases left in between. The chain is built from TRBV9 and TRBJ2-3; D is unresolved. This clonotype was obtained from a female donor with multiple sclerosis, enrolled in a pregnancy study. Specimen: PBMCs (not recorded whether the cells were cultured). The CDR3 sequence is CASSVETRPHTDTQYF. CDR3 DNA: TGTGCCAGCAGCGTAGAAACGAGGCCCCACACAGATACGCAGTATTTT.